A single sample is the source of the 5 T cell receptor beta chains below, sequenced in a study of CD8 T cells in Susac syndrome. Random hexamers were used to reverse transcribe an amount of roughly 0.45 to 1 ug RNA. MiXCR, run by TCRdb on the immunoSEQ multiplex PCR reads, gives a single entry per CDR3 protein. The table shows about 140,000 distinct CDR3 sequences, with around 95% occurring only once. Sequenced input: CD4+ T cells from PBMCs. All receptors derive from a human donor with Susac syndrome.

V usage is TRBV3-1 and J usage is TRBJ2-2; TRBD1 matches at 7 bases. Germline values: CDR1 LGHDT, CDR2 YNNKEL (reference sequence). The CDR3 consists of 15 residues. V shed 4 bases and J 7 bases; nucleotides not matched to a gene: 9. The CDR3 DNA reads as TGTGCCAGCAGCCTACCGACAGGGCCTGGCGGGGAGCTGTTTTTT. Translated, it gives CASSLPTGPGGELFF.

This clonotype was recorded once. The chain links TRBV4-1 to TRBJ2-1; D remains ambiguous. With 0 bases removed from V and 0 bases from J, the gap between germline ends came to 6 bases. The CDR3 is made up of 15 amino acids. Germline V gives CDR1 MGHRA, CDR2 YSYEKL. CDR3 amino acids: CASSQETFSYNEQFF. The CDR3 nucleotides are TGCGCCAGCAGCCAAGAAACATTCTCCTACAATGAGCAGTTCTTC.

The gene calls are TRBV6-6 and TRBJ1-2; D is unclear. Germline V CDR1 and CDR2: MNHNY, SVGAGI (reference sequence). CDR3 length equals 14 residues. The V end lost 5 bases, the J end lost 8 bases, and 18 bases lay between the germline ends. This CDR3 is CASSNQPRARGYTF. DNA for the CDR3: TGTGCCAGCAGTAACCAACCCCGGGCTCGGGGCTACACCTTC.

The chain employs TRBV20-1 and TRBJ2-7, with TRBD2 matching over 10 bases. The J segment lost 2 bases and the V segment lost 5 bases, leaving 6 bases of the junction unmatched. The CDR3 is 14 residues long. The germline CDR1 and CDR2 sequences are DFQATT and SNEGSKA (reference sequence). The DNA for the CDR3 is TGCAGTGCTTGTGGGACTAGCGTTACCTACGAGCAGTACTTC. Residues: CSACGTSVTYEQYF.

The CDR3 DNA follows: TGTGCCAGCAGGAGACAGGTCAATCAGCCCCAGCATTTT. It translates to CASRRQVNQPQHF. The rearrangement links TRBV28 to TRBJ1-5, with a weak D call TRBD1 (6 bases). V was clipped by 6 bases and J by 3 bases, with 9 bases between them. The V gene's germline CDR1 is MDHEN and CDR2 SYDVKM. The CDR3 is made up of 13 amino acids.